This T cell receptor (beta chain) was documented in a study of tumor-infiltrating lymphocytes in primary liver carcinoma (dated by TCRdb to about 2017). For the study in its entirety: The five patients, three men and two women aged 30 to 69 years, had hepatocellular carcinoma (four) or combined HCC and intrahepatic cholangiocarcinoma (one). Across five regions of each liver tumor, along with adjacent normal tissue and blood, the study brought together TCRbeta repertoire sequencing, expression microarrays and whole-exome sequencing. High reproducibility was observed for the technical replicate repertoires, with mean shared-clone rates around 0.9 and correlation coefficients above 0.95. Each sample produced about 3.5 to 7.13 million productive TCRbeta reads, and read depth showed no significant difference between tissue types. TCRbeta repertoire sequencing covered 35 or so specimens from 5 patients: about 25 tumor regions, 5 adjacent noncancerous liver tissues and 5 peripheral blood samples. The five patients had tumors of stage T1-T3 N0M0, with maximum diameters ranging from roughly 4 to 11 cm. To link TCRbeta repertoire diversity with the local molecular phenotype, the roughly 26 tumor region samples were profiled using Agilent mRNA microarrays. The research as a whole found: Because the samples were bulk and unsorted, CD4+ and CD8+ T cell repertoires could not be compared. Only about 7.5-25% of top clones were present in all five regions of a tumor, suggesting spatial heterogeneity of tumor-infiltrating T cells. Repertoire overlap was found to be higher between tumor regions (mean about 35%) than between tumor-adjacent (about 17%) or tumor-blood (about 14%) pairs, consistent with antigen-driven expansion. Only the TCR beta chain was sequenced, which likely underestimates true repertoire diversity because unpaired alpha chains were not captured. A significantly larger repertoire fraction was made up by the top 250 clones in tumors than in blood (p = 0.039). Only a few patients were included in the study, and the authors note that the findings should be validated in a larger study.

Starting from 500 to 650 ng total RNA, TCRbeta-specific cDNA was produced by reverse transcription with a constant-region primer and ProtoScript II reverse transcriptase. The TCRbeta libraries were prepared through three rounds of nested multiplex PCR following a slightly modified ARM-PCR procedure. Each of the first two PCR rounds ran for approximately 10 cycles using multiplex TRBV1-TRBV30 forward primers together with a Cbeta reverse primer. Sample barcodes and Illumina adapters were added in a final 25-cycle PCR with Deep VentR polymerase. Before sequencing, amplicons of 200-500 bp were purified from gel using a QIAquick gel extraction kit. An Illumina HiSeq 2500 was used to sequence the TCRbeta amplicons, generating 250-bp paired-end reads. From the authors' description of their analysis: Reads were quality-trimmed with Trimmomatic v0.33, and paired reads were merged with FLASH v1.2.11 to recover full CDR3 sequences. V, D and J germline segments were assigned to the rearranged TCRbeta sequences using MiGEC v1.2.1b. VDJtools v1.0.0 computed clonotype statistics and Shannon-Wiener diversity indices. Except for diversity analysis, only each sample's 250 most abundant clonotypes were used in subsequent analyses to reduce sampling bias. Using fastp trimming at Q25 and MiXCR clonotype assembly, TCRdb reanalyzed the public sequencing data and kept in-frame beta chains. All rows with the same CDR3 protein become a single entry with the most common DNA and genes. TCRdb's processing, not the authors' own work, is the source of the V and J calls. The sample yields 50,000 to 60,000 distinct CDR3 sequences; around 82% were counted once. Of the sample, approximately 24% is held by the ten largest clones.

Total RNA and DNA were co-extracted from about 20-30 mg of bulk tissue with the AllPrep DNA/RNA mini kit, without cell sorting. Between late 2015 and March 2016, 4 or 5 patients in China with histopathologically diagnosed primary liver carcinoma had surgical resection. At the time of sampling, the patients were treatment-naive and had chronic HBV infection. Five spatially separated regions were sampled per tumor: superior, inferior, left-lateral and right-lateral poles, plus the tumor centre. Histological examination found more than 75% viable tumor cells in every tumor sample. Fresh tumor and adjacent tissue pieces were bisected, with one half stored in RNAlater at -80 degrees C and the other half sent for histology. With regard to this clonotype: Its recognized antigen is unknown. In this CDR3 the conserved last residue, phenylalanine or tryptophan, is missing, so a read error is likely.

Counting both end residues, the CDR3 totals 15 amino acids. Of the read, only the CDR3 DNA is kept; its 45 bases are in frame from base 1. From the germline V gene (reference sequence), CDR1 is SGHNT and CDR2 is YYREEE. The chain links TRBV5-4 with TRBJ1-2; the D segment could be TRBD1, given 6 matching bases. Source material: liver tumor tissue from sampling region 5. Reading the label with the study, this specimen's cell subset or site is: tumor region T5, tumor centre. This receptor was taken from a man aged 35-49 years with primary liver carcinoma and hepatitis B virus infection. The CDR3 loop reads CASSPGGAVDYGYTS. The DNA sequence is given as TGTGCCAGCAGCCCGGGGGGGGCAGTGGACTACGGCTACACCTCC.